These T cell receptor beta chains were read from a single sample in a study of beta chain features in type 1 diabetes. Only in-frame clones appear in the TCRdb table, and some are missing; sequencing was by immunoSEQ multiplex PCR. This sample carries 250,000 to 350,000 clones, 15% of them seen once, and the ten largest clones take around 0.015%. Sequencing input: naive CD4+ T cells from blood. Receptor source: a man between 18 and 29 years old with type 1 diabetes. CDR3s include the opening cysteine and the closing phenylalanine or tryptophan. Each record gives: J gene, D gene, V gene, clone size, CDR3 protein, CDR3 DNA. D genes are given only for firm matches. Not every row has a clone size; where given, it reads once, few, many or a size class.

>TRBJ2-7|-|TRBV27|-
CASSDLSSGRTYEQYF
TGTGCCAGCAGTGATCTCTCTAGTGGGAGGACCTACGAGCAGTACTTC
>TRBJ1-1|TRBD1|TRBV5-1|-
CASSIGTANTEAFF
TGCGCCAGCAGCATTGGGACAGCGAACACTGAAGCTTTCTTT
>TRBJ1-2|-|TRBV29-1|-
CSVERQNYGYTF
TGCAGCGTTGAAAGACAGAACTATGGCTACACCTTC
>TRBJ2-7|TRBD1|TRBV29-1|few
CSPGTGCHEQYF
TGCAGCCCTGGGACAGGGTGCCACGAGCAGTACTTC
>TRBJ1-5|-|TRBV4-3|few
CASSYGGNQPQHF
TGCGCCAGCAGTTATGGAGGTAATCAGCCCCAGCATTTT
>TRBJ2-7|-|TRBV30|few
CAWSRRERYEQYF
TGTGCCTGGAGTCGACGGGAGAGGTACGAGCAGTACTTC
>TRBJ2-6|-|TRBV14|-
CASSQYLAGWANVLTF
TGTGCCAGCAGCCAGTATTTGGCAGGGTGGGCCAACGTCCTGACTTTC
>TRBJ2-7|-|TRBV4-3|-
CASSQDWAAGATYEQYF
TGCGCCAGCAGCCAAGATTGGGCCGCGGGGGCCACCTACGAGCAGTACTTC
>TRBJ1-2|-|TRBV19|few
CASSPNSYGYTF
TGTGCCAGTAGTCCTAACAGCTATGGCTACACCTTC
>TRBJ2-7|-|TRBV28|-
CASSLLGVSSYEQYF
TGTGCCAGCAGTTTATTAGGGGTTAGCTCCTACGAGCAGTACTTC
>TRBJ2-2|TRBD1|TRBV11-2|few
CASNGQGSAGELFF
TGTGCCAGCAACGGACAGGGGTCTGCCGGGGAGCTGTTTTTT
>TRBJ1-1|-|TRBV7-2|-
CASSLAGWETEAFF
TGTGCCAGCAGCTTAGCGGGCTGGGAGACTGAAGCTTTCTTT
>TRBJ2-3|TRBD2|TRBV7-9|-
CASRRGAGGPFADTQYF
TGTGCCAGCCGACGCGGAGCGGGAGGGCCTTTTGCAGATACGCAGTATTTT
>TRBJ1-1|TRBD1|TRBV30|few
CACTRDSHTEAFF
TGTGCCTGCACCAGGGACAGCCACACTGAAGCTTTCTTT
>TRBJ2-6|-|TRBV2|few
CASKGSGANVLTF
TGTGCCAGCAAGGGGTCTGGGGCCAACGTCCTGACTTTC
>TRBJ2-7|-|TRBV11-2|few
CASRGLGKGTYEQYF
TGTGCCAGCAGGGGGTTGGGGAAGGGGACCTACGAGCAGTACTTC
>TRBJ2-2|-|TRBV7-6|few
CASSPITGELFF
TGTGCCAGCAGCCCCATCACCGGGGAGCTGTTTTTT
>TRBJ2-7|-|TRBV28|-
CASSFSGSEQYF
TGTGCCAGCAGTTTTTCTGGGAGCGAGCAGTACTTC
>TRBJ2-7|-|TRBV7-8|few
CASSPQVLSSYEQYF
TGTGCCAGCAGCCCACAGGTGCTTAGCTCCTACGAGCAGTACTTC
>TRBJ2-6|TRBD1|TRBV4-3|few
CASSQNRGAGANVLTF
TGCGCCAGCAGCCAAAACAGGGGTGCTGGGGCCAACGTCCTGACTTTC
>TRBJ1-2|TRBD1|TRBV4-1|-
CASSQDRLYGYTF
TGCGCCAGCAGCCAGGACAGGCTCTATGGCTACACCTTC
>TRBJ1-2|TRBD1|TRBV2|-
CASSEGGGGYTF
TGTGCCAGCAGTGAAGGAGGGGGCGGCTACACCTTC
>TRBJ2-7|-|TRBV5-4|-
CASSFTSYEQYF
TGTGCCAGCAGCTTTACATCGTACGAGCAGTACTTC
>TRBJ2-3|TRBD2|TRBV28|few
CASRATGTSRDTQYF
TGTGCCAGCAGAGCGACCGGGACTAGCAGAGATACGCAGTATTTT
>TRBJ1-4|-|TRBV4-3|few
CASSQEVVRDEKLFF
TGCGCCAGCAGCCAAGAAGTAGTCCGGGATGAAAAACTGTTTTTT
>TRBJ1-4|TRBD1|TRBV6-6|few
CASSDRATNEKLFF
TGTGCCAGCAGCGACAGGGCAACTAATGAAAAACTGTTTTTT
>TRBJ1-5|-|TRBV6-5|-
CASSYSRDQPQHF
TGTGCCAGCAGTTACTCCAGGGATCAGCCCCAGCATTTT
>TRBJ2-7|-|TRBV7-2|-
CASSLHGQRGLYEQYF
TGTGCCAGCAGCTTACATGGACAGCGTGGTCTCTACGAGCAGTACTTC
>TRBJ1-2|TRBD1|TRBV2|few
CASVYVRQGTSGYTF
TGTGCCAGCGTTTATGTCAGACAGGGGACGAGTGGCTACACCTTC
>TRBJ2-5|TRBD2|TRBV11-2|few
CASSFPGTSGTKTQYF
TGTGCCAGCAGCTTTCCCGGGACTAGCGGGACGAAGACCCAGTACTTC
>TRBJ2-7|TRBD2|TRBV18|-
CASSPLLAGGPSEQYF
TGTGCCAGCTCACCCTTATTAGCGGGAGGGCCTAGCGAGCAGTACTTC
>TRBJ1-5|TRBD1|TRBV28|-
CASSLLGTGNQPQHF
TGTGCCAGCAGTTTACTAGGGACAGGCAATCAGCCCCAGCATTTT
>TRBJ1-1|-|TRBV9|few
CASSVALRGVDTEAFF
TGTGCCAGCAGCGTGGCCCTACGGGGGGTGGACACTGAAGCTTTCTTT